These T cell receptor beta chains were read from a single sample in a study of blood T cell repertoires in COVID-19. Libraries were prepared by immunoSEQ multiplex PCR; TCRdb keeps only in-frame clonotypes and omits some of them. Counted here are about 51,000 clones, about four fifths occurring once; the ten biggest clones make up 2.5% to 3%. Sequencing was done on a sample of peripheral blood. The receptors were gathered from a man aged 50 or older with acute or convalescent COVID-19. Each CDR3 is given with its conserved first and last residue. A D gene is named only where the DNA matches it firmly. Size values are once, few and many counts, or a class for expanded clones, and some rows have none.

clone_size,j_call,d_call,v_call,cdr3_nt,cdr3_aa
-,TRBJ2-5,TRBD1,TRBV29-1,TGCAGCGTTGGGGTACGGACAGGGGGCCTACAAGAGACCCAGTACTTC,CSVGVRTGGLQETQYF
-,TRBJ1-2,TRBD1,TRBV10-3,TGTGCCATCAGTTTGGACAGGGCTAGTGGCTACACCTTC,CAISLDRASGYTF
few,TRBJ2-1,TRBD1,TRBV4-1,TGCGCCAGCAGCCCTCACGGACGGGACAGGGGGGAAAGGTCCTACAATGAGCAGTTCTTC,CASSPHGRDRGERSYNEQFF
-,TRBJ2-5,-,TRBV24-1,TGTGCCACCAGTGATTTTTACGGCAGGGGAGAGACCCAGTACTTC,CATSDFYGRGETQYF
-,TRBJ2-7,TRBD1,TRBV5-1,TGCGCCAGCAGCCTGGGACAGGGGAGCTCCTACGAGCAGTACTTC,CASSLGQGSSYEQYF
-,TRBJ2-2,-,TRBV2,TGTGCCAGCAGTGAATACGAGGCGTGGACGAACACCGGGGAGCTGTTTTTT,CASSEYEAWTNTGELFF
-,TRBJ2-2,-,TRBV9,TGTGCCAGCAGCCAACTTCCAGGGACCGGGGAGCTGTTTTTT,CASSQLPGTGELFF
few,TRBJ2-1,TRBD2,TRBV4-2,TGTGCCAGCAGCCATCTCACTCGGACTAGCGCGACCTACAATGAGCAGTTCTTC,CASSHLTRTSATYNEQFF
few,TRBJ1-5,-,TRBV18,TGTGCCAGCTCACCCGACCAGGGAAACCAGCCCCAGCATTTT,CASSPDQGNQPQHF
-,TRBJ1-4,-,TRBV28,TGTGCCAGCAGAAGGGGCTCTAATGAAAAACTGTTTTTT,CASRRGSNEKLFF
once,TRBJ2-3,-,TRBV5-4,TGTGCCAGCAGCTTGTACGGGTACGGTGCAGATACGCAGTATTTT,CASSLYGYGADTQYF
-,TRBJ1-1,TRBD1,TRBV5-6,TGTGCCAGCAGCCCAGGACAGGATGAAGCTTTCTTT,CASSPGQDEAFF
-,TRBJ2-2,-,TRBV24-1,-,CASRQGAPGSCFF
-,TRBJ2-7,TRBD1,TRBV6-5,TGTGCCAGCAGTAGACTCGGGACAGGGGACTACGAGCAGTACTTC,CASSRLGTGDYEQYF
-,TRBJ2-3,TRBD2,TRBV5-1,TGCGCCAGCAGCTTGAATGGGGGGGGCACAGATACGCAGTATTTT,CASSLNGGGTDTQYF
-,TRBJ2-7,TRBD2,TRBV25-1,TGTGCCAGCAGTGAATCACCGGGGGGGGCGCAAGGAGAGCAGTACTTC,CASSESPGGAQGEQYF
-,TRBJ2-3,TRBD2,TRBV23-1,TGCGCCAGCAGTCCTGTAGCGGGAGTCAGCACAGATACGCAGTATTTT,CASSPVAGVSTDTQYF
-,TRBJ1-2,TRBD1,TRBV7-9,TGTGCCAGCAGCCTCGGGACAGGCAGGTTTGGATACACCTTC,CASSLGTGRFGYTF
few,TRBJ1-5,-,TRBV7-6,TGTGCCAGCAGCTCCGAAGCGTATAGCAATCAGCCCCAGCATTTT,CASSSEAYSNQPQHF
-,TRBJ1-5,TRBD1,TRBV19,TGTGCCAGTAGGAGCCCGGGACAGTATCTCAGTCAGCCCCAGCATTTT,CASRSPGQYLSQPQHF
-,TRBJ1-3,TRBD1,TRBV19,TGTGCCAGTAGTGATACAGGGGGTGTTGGAAACACCATATATTTT,CASSDTGGVGNTIYF
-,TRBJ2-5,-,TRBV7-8,TGTGCCAGCAGCCTCACCCAGGGTCAAGAGACCCAGTACTTC,CASSLTQGQETQYF
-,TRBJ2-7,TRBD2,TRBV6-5,TGTGCCAGCAGACGGACGGGAGGGAGCTCCTACGAGCAGTACTTC,CASRRTGGSSYEQYF
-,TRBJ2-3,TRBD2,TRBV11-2,TGTGCCAGCAGCTTAGTTGGCGGGGGGGCATTAGATACGCAGTATTTT,CASSLVGGGALDTQYF
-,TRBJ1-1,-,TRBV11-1,TGTGCCAGCAGTTACACGAACACTGAAGCTTTCTTT,CASSYTNTEAFF
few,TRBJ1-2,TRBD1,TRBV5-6,TGTGCCAGCAGCTCTGGGACAGGGGAAGTTTTCTATGGCTACACCTTC,CASSSGTGEVFYGYTF
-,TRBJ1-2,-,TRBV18,TGTGCCAGCTCACCCGACTATGGGGAAGGGTATGGCTACACCTTC,CASSPDYGEGYGYTF
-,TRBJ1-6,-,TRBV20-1,TGCAGTGCTCGTGATAGGGAGGGAGGCTGGAATTCACCCCTCCACTTT,CSARDREGGWNSPLHF
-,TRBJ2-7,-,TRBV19,TGTGCCAGTAGTGAGGCGGAGACGTTAGGTTCCGAGCAGTACTTC,CASSEAETLGSEQYF
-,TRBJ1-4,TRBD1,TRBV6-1,TGTGCCAGCAGTGTCCTGCCACCGGGACAGGGGGAAAAACTGTTTTTT,CASSVLPPGQGEKLFF
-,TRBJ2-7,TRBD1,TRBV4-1,TGCGCCAGCAGCCCCCGGACAGGGAACTACGAGCAGTACTTC,CASSPRTGNYEQYF
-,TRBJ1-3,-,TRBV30,TGTGCCTGGAGCCAGACAGCTGGAAACACCATATATTTT,CAWSQTAGNTIYF
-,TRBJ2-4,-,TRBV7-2,TGTGCCAGCAGTACAGGGGGGGGAAACATTCAGTACTTC,CASSTGGGNIQYF
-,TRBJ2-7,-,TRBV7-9,TGTGCCAGCAGTGGGCAGGTTTCCTACGAGCAGTACTTC,CASSGQVSYEQYF
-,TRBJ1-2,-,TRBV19,TGTGCCAGTAACCCCAGGGATGGGGGCTACACCTTC,CASNPRDGGYTF
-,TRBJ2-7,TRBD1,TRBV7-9,TGTGCCAGCAGCTCCGGGACAGGGCCCTACGAGCAGTACTTC,CASSSGTGPYEQYF
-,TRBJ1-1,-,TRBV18,TGTGCCAGCTCCCCCAACCGGGACACAAAGAACACTGAAGCTTTCTTT,CASSPNRDTKNTEAFF
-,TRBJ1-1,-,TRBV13,TGTGCCAGCAGCGTACAGGGTCGGGGCACTGAAGCTTTCTTT,CASSVQGRGTEAFF
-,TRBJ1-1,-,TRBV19,TGTGCCAGTAGCCTTGGGAGGGCTGAAGCTTTCTTT,CASSLGRAEAFF
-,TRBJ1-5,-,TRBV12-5,TGTGCTAGTGGTCTCGACGGACACAATCAGCCCCAGCATTTT,CASGLDGHNQPQHF
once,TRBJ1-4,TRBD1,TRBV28,TGTGCCAGCAGTTTAGGGACAGGGCATGAAAAACTGTTTTTT,CASSLGTGHEKLFF
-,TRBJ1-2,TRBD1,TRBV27,TGTGCCAGCAGAAGGACAGGGGCGGGTGGCTACACCTTC,CASRRTGAGGYTF
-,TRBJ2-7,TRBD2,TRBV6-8,TGTGCCAGCTATAGAGTGACAGGGGGCTCCCTAGCGGGGGGGCCCTCCTACGAGCAGTACTTC,CASYRVTGGSLAGGPSYEQYF
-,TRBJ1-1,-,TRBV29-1,TGCAGCGTTGACGATTCGGGGAGCACTGAAGCTTTCTTT,CSVDDSGSTEAFF
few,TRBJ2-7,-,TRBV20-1,TGCAGTGCTAGTGCTAGCCGTTGGGGAATCAACGAGCAGTACTTC,CSASASRWGINEQYF
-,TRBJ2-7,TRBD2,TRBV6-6,TGTGCCAGCAGTTACATGTCTAGCGGAGCCTACGAGCAGTACTTC,CASSYMSSGAYEQYF
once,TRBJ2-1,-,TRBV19,TGTGCCAGTAGTATGGAGGGGGCAATAAATGAGCAGTTCTTC,CASSMEGAINEQFF
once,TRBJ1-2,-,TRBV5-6,TGTGCCAGCAGCTTCTCCGGGGAGGGATATGGCTACACCTTC,CASSFSGEGYGYTF
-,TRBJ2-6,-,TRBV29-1,TGCAGCGGTAGCTCTGGGGCCAACGTCCTGACTTTC,CSGSSGANVLTF
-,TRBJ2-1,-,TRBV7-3,TGTGCCAGCAGCTTAACGGGGCTCAATGAGCAGTTCTTC,CASSLTGLNEQFF
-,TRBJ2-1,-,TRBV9,TGTGCCAGCAGCGTAGGGCAGGAGCAGTTCTTC,CASSVGQEQFF
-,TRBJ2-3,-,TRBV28,TGTGCCAGCAAGTCCGGGGGCACAGATACGCAGTATTTT,CASKSGGTDTQYF
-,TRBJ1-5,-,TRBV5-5,TGTGCCAGCAGCTTAGGACAGCGCAATCAGCCCCAGCATTTT,CASSLGQRNQPQHF
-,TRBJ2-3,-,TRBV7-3,TGTGCCAGCAGCTTAAATGTTGGGCCAGATACGCAGTATTTT,CASSLNVGPDTQYF
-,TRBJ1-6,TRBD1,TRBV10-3,TGTGCCATCGGGTGGACAGGGGACAATTCACCCCTCCACTTT,CAIGWTGDNSPLHF
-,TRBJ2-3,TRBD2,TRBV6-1,TGTGCCAGCAGTGAGGGACTAGCGGTAGATACGCAGTATTTT,CASSEGLAVDTQYF
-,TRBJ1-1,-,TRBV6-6,TGTGCCAGCAGTTACTCCGCGATAACTGAAGCTTTCTTT,CASSYSAITEAFF
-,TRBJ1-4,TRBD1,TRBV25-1,TGTGCCAGCATACGGACAGGGGACGGGACTAATGAAAAACTGTTTTTT,CASIRTGDGTNEKLFF
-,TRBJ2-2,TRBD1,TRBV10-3,TGTGCCATCAGTCGGACAGGGTCGAACACCGGGGAGCTGTTTTTT,CAISRTGSNTGELFF